The 20 T cell receptor beta chains listed next were all sequenced from one sample in a study of relationships among human T cell subsets. From mRNA, alpha and beta CDR3 regions were amplified using semiquantitative ARM-PCR. In ARM-PCR, communal superprimers followed tagged nested gene-specific primers for exponential amplification. TCRdb itself ran the multiplex PCR reads through MiXCR, one entry per CDR3 protein. The data contain about 9,000 distinct CDR3 sequences, roughly 54% of them singletons. Memory T cells were selected with anti-CD45RO beads from the CD45RA-negative fraction. The sequencing input was memory T cells sorted from blood. These receptors originate from a middle-aged man in good health.

This chain links TRBV5-1 with TRBJ1-5, with no clear D. V lost 4 bases and J 0 bases, leaving 11 bases between the germline ends. Germline V gene sequence: CDR1 SGHRS, CDR2 YFSETQ. The CDR3 spans 15 residues. CDR3 sequence reads: CASSMGIDSNQPQHF. CDR3 nucleotide sequence: TGCGCCAGCAGCATGGGGATTGATAGCAATCAGCCCCAGCATTTT.

V usage is TRBV6-5 and J usage is TRBJ1-5; D perhaps matches TRBD1 (5 bases). Germline V CDR1 and CDR2: MNHEY, SVGAGI. Trimming shortened V by 2 bases and J by 7 bases, and 12 bases separated the two germline ends. The CDR3 extends over 14 amino acids. For the CDR3, the DNA is TGTGCCAGCAGTTACGGGGCAGCCCACCAGCCCCAGCATTTT. Protein sequence: CASSYGAAHQPQHF.

Details on this clonotype: At one of its ends the junction is not consistent with the germline gene, which may arise from a read error. The J gene is TRBJ1-1, the V gene TRBV4-1; no definite D call. In germline, CDR1 is MGHRA, CDR2 YSYEKL. The CDR3 has 15 amino acids. The CDR3 sequence: CASSQGIFRSTEAFF. CDR3 in DNA: TGTGCCAGCAGCCAAGGGATATTTAGAAGCACTGAAGCTTTCTTT.

In its sample, this clonotype was seen once. The rearrangement links TRBV2 to TRBJ2-1; 13 bases line up with TRBD2. V lost 5 bases to trimming and J lost 9 bases; unmatched junction nucleotides: 7. The CDR3 is 15 residues long. CDR1 is SNHLY, CDR2 FYNNEI, per germline. CDR3 sequence (DNA): TGTGCCAGCAGTTCACGACTAGCGGGAGGATTTGAGCAGTTCTTC. Translation: CASSSRLAGGFEQFF.

This rearrangement joins TRBV28 to TRBJ2-3; D is ambiguous. V was pared by 6 bases and J by 2 bases, with 9 bases between. The CDR3 is 13 amino acids. Germline CDR1 reads MDHEN; CDR2 reads SYDVKM. The CDR3 spells CASSLRPTDTQYF. CDR3 DNA: TGTGCCAGCAGCCTCAGGCCCACAGATACGCAGTATTTT.

This clonotype was seen more than once but under ten times. V is TRBV7-9 and J is TRBJ2-5; no definite D call. Germline values: CDR1 SEHNR, CDR2 FQNEAQ (reference sequence). Trimming stripped 1 base from V and 5 bases from J, with 17 bases between. The CDR3 extends over 16 amino acids. The CDR3 is CASSLESATRRETQYF. In DNA, the CDR3 is TGTGCCAGCAGCTTAGAATCGGCGACACGTAGGGAGACCCAGTACTTC. The variable domain in full, with the rest retrieved from reference TRBV7-9 and TRBJ2-5, is DTGVSQNPRHKITKRGQNVTFRCDPISEHNRLYWYRQTLGQGPEFLTYFQNEAQLEKSRLLSDRFSAERPKGSFSTLEIQRTEQGDSAMYLCASSLESATRRETQYFGPGTRLLVL.

This clonotype turned up a few times. This rearrangement joins TRBV11-2 to TRBJ2-3, with 10 bases that match TRBD2. There are 17 residues in the CDR3. Germline V lookup: CDR1 SGHAT, CDR2 FQNNGV. Trimming at V came to 5 bases and at J to 5 bases, leaving 13 bases not matched to a gene. The DNA of the CDR3 is TGTGCCAGCAGCCCCGGGTGGCTAGCGGGAGTTAAAGATACGCAGTATTTT. Protein: CASSPGWLAGVKDTQYF.

This clonotype is classed as medium-sized. The V gene is TRBV7-9, the J gene TRBJ2-6; the match to TRBD1 covers 7 bases. The junction had 8 bases not matched to a gene; V was cut back by 2 bases and J by 4 bases. The CDR3 is 17 residues long. From germline, CDR1 is SEHNR and CDR2 FQNEAQ (reference sequence). The CDR3 loop reads CASSLQGVRPGANVLTF. The CDR3 DNA reads TGTGCCAGCAGCTTACAGGGGGTTCGGCCCGGGGCCAACGTCCTGACTTTC.

The chain combines TRBV12-3 or TRBV12-4 with TRBJ1-5, with D unresolved. There are 11 residues in the CDR3. The V end was cut by 3 bases, the J end by 7 bases, with 4 bases between. The CDR3 nucleotides are TGTGCCAGCAGTTTTGACCAGCCCCAGCATTTT. Translated, it gives CASSFDQPQHF.

The CDR3 DNA follows: TGTGCCAGCAGTTTTCGACACAAAGAGACCCAGTACTTC. Amino acids: CASSFRHKETQYF. The rearrangement links TRBV12-3 or TRBV12-4 to TRBJ2-5; D unclear. Between the trimmed V and J ends, which lost 3 bases and 3 bases, there was a span of 8 bases. The CDR3 contains 13 residues.

V and J are TRBV6-5 and TRBJ2-3; 8 positions match TRBD2. The germline V gene has CDR1 MNHEY and CDR2 SVGAGI. V was pared by 4 bases and J by 5 bases, with 8 bases of the junction left unmatched. The CDR3 has 15 residues. In DNA form, the CDR3 reads TGTGCCAGCAGTTTAGAAGCGGGAGAGGGAGATACGCAGTATTTT. Its translation is CASSLEAGEGDTQYF.

V and J are TRBV29-1 and TRBJ2-5; 10 bases map to TRBD1. J gave up 9 bases and V 7 bases, and 14 bases lay outside the gene matches. This CDR3 has 14 residues. Germline V gene data show CDR1 as SQVTM and CDR2 as ANQGSEA. The CDR3 bases are TGCAGCGCCCTACGACAGGGGGCTGCTAGGGCCCAGTACTTC. It codes for CSALRQGAARAQYF.

The gene calls are TRBV6-6 and TRBJ2-1; D gene unclear. The ends were cut back, 0 bases at V and 3 bases at J, with 6 bases in the middle. This CDR3 has 14 amino acids. CDR1 and CDR2 from the germline V gene are MNHNY and SVGAGI (reference sequence). The CDR3 DNA sequence: TGTGCCAGCAGTTACTCTCAGATCTACAATGAGCAGTTCTTC. Amino acids: CASSYSQIYNEQFF.

This clonotype is medium-sized by share. The chain is built from TRBV7-8 and TRBJ2-3; D perhaps matches TRBD2 (5 bases). Per the germline V gene, CDR1 is SGHVS and CDR2 is FQNEAQ. Trimming took off 5 bases at V and 4 bases at J, with 10 bases between the two ends. The CDR3 extends over 13 amino acids. The CDR3 nucleotides read TGTGCCAGCAGCCCTCGAGGGTCAGATACGCAGTATTTT. It is translated as CASSPRGSDTQYF.

The chain has TRBV15 and TRBJ2-5, with 11 positions matching TRBD2. Losses at the gene ends were 3 bases for V and 0 bases for J; bases not matched to a gene: 3. The germline CDR1 and CDR2 sequences are LNHNV and YYDKDF (reference sequence). The CDR3 consists of 16 residues. CDR3 protein: CATSSSGLADQETQYF. The CDR3 nucleotides are TGTGCCACCAGCAGTTCGGGACTAGCGGACCAAGAGACCCAGTACTTC.

This clonotype was seen a few times. The conserved final phenylalanine or tryptophan is absent from the CDR3, which likely points to a read error. This chain connects TRBV11-2 to TRBJ1-5, with D maybe TRBD1 (6 bases). Germline values: CDR1 SGHAT, CDR2 FQNNGV. V lost 5 bases to trimming and J lost 4 bases, with 9 bases between them. The CDR3 sequence is 13 residues long. The CDR3 sequence: CASSTGTNQPQHL. CDR3 in DNA: TGTGCCAGCAGCACAGGGACGAATCAGCCCCAGCATCTT.

The chain carries TRBV5-6 and TRBJ1-2; D unclear. CDR1 is SGHDT and CDR2 is YYEEEE in the germline V gene. The CDR3 has 12 residues. The ends were cut back, 0 bases at V and 6 bases at J, with 6 bases in the middle. CDR3 sequence reads: CASSLGGDGYTF. CDR3 nucleotides: TGTGCCAGCAGCTTGGGAGGAGATGGCTACACCTTC.

The chain couples TRBV12-3 or TRBV12-4 to TRBJ1-5; D is uncertain. The CDR3 has 13 amino acids. Between the trimmed V and J ends, which lost 6 bases and 5 bases, there was a span of 11 bases. The CDR3 protein is CASSRDEYQPQHF. The CDR3 coding sequence is TGTGCCAGCAGCCGAGACGAATATCAGCCCCAGCATTTT.

The CDR3 coding sequence is TGCAGTGCTAGTCGAGACAACTTCTACAATGAGCAGTTCTTC. Encoded protein: CSASRDNFYNEQFF. J is TRBJ2-1 and V is TRBV20-1; D is uncertain. This CDR3 has 14 residues. V dropped 3 bases and J dropped 3 bases, with 12 bases sitting between them. Germline CDR1 DFQATT, CDR2 SNEGSKA (reference sequence).

The genes are TRBV10-3 and TRBJ2-1; D is undetermined. The CDR3 contains 11 residues. The germline gives CDR1 ENHRY, CDR2 SYGVKD. V gave up 10 bases and J gave up 1 base, with 5 bases separating them. The CDR3 DNA follows: TGTGCCACTAATTCCTACAATGAGCAGTTCTTC. This gives the protein CATNSYNEQFF.